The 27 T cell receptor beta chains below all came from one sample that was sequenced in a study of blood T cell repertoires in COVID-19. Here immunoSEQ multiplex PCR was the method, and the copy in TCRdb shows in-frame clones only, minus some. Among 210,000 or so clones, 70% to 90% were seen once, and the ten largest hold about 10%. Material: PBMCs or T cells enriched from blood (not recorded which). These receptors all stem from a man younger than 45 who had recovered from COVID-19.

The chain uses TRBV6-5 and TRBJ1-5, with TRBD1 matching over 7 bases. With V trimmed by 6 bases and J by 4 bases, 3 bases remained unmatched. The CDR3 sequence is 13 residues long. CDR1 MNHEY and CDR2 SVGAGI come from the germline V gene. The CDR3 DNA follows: TGTGCCAGCAGGGGACAGTTTAATCAGCCCCAGCATTTT. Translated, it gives CASRGQFNQPQHF.

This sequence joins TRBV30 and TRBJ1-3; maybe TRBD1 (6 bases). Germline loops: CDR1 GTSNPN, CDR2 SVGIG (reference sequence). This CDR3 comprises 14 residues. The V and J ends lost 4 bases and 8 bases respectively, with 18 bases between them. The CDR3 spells CAWNLGPSGDTIYF. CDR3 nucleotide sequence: TGTGCCTGGAATCTGGGACCCTCAGGGGACACCATATATTTT.

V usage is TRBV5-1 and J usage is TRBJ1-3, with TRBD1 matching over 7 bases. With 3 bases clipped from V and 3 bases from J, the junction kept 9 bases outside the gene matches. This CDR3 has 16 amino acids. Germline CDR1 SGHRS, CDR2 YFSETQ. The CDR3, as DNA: TGCGCCAGCAGCTCCCTACCGACAGGGAATGGAAACACCATATATTTT. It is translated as CASSSLPTGNGNTIYF.

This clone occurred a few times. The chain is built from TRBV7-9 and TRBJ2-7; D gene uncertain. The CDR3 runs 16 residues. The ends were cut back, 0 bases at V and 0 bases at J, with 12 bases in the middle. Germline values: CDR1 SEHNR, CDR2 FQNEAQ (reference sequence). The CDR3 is CASSLALGASSYEQYF. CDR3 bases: TGTGCCAGCAGCTTAGCGCTGGGCGCGAGCTCCTACGAGCAGTACTTC. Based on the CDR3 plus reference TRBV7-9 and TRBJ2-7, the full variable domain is DTGVSQNPRHKITKRGQNVTFRCDPISEHNRLYWYRQTLGQGPEFLTYFQNEAQLEKSRLLSDRFSAERPKGSFSTLEIQRTEQGDSAMYLCASSLALGASSYEQYFGPGTRLTVT.

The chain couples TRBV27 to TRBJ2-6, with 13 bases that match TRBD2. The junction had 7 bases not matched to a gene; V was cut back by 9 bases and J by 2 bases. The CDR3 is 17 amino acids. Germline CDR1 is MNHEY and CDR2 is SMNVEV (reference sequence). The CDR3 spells CASLRLAGGTGANVLTF. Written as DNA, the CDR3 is TGTGCCAGTCTTAGACTAGCGGGAGGTACTGGGGCCAACGTCCTGACTTTC. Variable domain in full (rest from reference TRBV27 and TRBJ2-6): EAQVTQNPRYLITVTGKKLTVTCSQNMNHEYMSWYRQDPGLGLRQIYYSMNVEVTDKGDVPEGYKVSRKEKRNFPLILESPSPNQTSLYFCASLRLAGGTGANVLTFGAGSRLTVL.

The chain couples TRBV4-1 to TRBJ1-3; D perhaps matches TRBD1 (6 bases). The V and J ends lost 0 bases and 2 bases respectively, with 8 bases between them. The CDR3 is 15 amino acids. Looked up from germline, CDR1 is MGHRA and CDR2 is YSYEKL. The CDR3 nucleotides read TGCGCCAGCAGCCAAGACAGGGGAACTGGAAACACCATATATTTT. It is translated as CASSQDRGTGNTIYF.

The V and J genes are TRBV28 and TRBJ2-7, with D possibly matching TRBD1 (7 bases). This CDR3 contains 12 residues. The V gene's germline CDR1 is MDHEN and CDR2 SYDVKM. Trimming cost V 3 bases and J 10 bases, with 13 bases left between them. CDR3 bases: TGTGCCAGCAGTTTGCAGGGGGACTCCCAGTACTTC. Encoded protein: CASSLQGDSQYF. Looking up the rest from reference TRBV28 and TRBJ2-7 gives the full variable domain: DVKVTQSSRYLVKRTGEKVFLECVQDMDHENMFWYRQDPGLGLRLIYFSYDVKMKEKGDIPEGYSVSREKKERFSLILESASTNQTSMYLCASSLQGDSQYFGPGTRLTVT.

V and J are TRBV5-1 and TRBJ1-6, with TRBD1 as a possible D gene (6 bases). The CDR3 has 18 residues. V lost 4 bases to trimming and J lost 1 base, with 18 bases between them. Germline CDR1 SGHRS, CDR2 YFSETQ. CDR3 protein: CASSPGGPVKSYNSPLHF. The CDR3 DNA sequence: TGCGCCAGCAGCCCGGGGGGGCCAGTCAAATCCTATAATTCACCCCTCCACTTT.

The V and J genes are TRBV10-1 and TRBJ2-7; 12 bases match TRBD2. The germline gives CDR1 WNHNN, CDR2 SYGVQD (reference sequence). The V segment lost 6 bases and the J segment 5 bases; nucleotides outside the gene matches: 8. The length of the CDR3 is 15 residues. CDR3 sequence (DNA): TGCGCCAGCAGCCCTACGCTAGCGGGAGGGCACGAGCAGTACTTC. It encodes CASSPTLAGGHEQYF.

Written as DNA, the CDR3 is TGTGCCAGCAGCTTAACAGGGGTGGAGACCGGGGAGCTGTTTTTT. As protein: CASSLTGVETGELFF. J is TRBJ2-2 and V is TRBV7-9, with TRBD1 matching 7 bases. The CDR3 is made up of 15 amino acids. J lost 5 bases, V lost 2 bases, and 5 bases had no gene match. The V gene's germline CDR1 is SEHNR and CDR2 FQNEAQ (reference sequence).

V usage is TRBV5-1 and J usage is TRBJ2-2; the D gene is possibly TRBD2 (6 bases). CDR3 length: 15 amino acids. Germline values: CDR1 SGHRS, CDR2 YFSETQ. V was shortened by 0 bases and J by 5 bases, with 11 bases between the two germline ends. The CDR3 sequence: CASSLAGGGTGELFF. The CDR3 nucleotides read TGCGCCAGCAGCTTGGCCGGGGGAGGTACCGGGGAGCTGTTTTTT.

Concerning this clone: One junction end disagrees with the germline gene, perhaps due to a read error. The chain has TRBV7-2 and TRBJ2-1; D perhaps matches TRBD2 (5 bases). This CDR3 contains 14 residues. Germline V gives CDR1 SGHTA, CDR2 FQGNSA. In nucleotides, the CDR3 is TGTGCCAGCAGCTTAAATTCGCAGCCGCGGGTATCGATCTTC. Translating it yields CASSLNSQPRVSIF.

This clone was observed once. The CDR3: CATSDPWRAAYNEQFF. DNA of the CDR3: TGTGCCACCAGTGATCCCTGGAGAGCGGCCTACAATGAGCAGTTCTTC. The chain carries TRBV24-1 and TRBJ2-1; TRBD2 might be the D (5 bases). Trimming cost V 3 bases and J 2 bases, with 13 bases left between them. Looked up from germline, CDR1 is KGHDR and CDR2 is SFDVKD. The CDR3 covers 16 residues.

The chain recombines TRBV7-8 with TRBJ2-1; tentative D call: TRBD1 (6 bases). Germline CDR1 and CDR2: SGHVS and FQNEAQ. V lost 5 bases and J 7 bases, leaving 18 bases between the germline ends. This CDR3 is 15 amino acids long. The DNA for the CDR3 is TGTGCCAGCAGCGAAGACAGGACCCCCATAAATGAGCAGTTCTTC. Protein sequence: CASSEDRTPINEQFF. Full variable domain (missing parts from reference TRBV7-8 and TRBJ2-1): GAGVSQSPRYKVAKRGQDVALRCDPISGHVSLFWYQQALGQGPEFLTYFQNEAQLDKSGLPSDRFFAERPEGSVSTLKIQRTQQEDSAVYLCASSEDRTPINEQFFGPGTRLTVL.

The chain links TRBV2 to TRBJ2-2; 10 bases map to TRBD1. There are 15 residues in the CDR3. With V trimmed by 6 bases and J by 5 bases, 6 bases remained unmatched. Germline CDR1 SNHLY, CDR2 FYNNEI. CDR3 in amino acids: CASRKTGGGTGELFF. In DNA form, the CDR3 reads TGTGCCAGCAGAAAGACAGGGGGCGGGACCGGGGAGCTGTTTTTT.

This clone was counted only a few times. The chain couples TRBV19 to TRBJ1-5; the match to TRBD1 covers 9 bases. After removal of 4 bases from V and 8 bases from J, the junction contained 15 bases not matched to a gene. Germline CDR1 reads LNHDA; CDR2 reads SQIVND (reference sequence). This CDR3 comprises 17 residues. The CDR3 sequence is CASSSWDRDGLGKPQHF. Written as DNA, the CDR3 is TGTGCCAGTAGTAGCTGGGACAGGGATGGGTTGGGGAAGCCCCAGCATTTT.

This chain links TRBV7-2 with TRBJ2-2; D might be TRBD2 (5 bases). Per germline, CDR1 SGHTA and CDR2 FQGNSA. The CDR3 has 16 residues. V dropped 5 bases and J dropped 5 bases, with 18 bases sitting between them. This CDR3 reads CASSPFEGGETGELFF. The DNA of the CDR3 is TGTGCCAGCAGCCCCTTCGAGGGTGGAGAGACCGGGGAGCTGTTTTTT. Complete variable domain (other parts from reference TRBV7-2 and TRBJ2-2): GAGVSQSPSNKVTEKGKDVELRCDPISGHTALYWYRQSLGQGLEFLIYFQGNSAPDKSGLPSDRFSAERTGGSVSTLTIQRTQQEDSAVYLCASSPFEGGETGELFFGEGSRLTVL.

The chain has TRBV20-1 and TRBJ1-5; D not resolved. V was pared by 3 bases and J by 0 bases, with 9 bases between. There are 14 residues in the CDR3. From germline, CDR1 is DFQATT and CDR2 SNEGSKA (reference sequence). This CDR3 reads CSASDNGSNQPQHF. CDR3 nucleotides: TGCAGTGCTAGTGACAACGGTAGCAATCAGCCCCAGCATTTT.

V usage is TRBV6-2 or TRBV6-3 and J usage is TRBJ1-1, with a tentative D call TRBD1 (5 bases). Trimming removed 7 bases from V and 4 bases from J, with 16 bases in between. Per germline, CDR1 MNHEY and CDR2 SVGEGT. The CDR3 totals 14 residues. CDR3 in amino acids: CASTPGGVRTEAFF. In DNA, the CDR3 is TGTGCCAGCACCCCCGGAGGGGTCCGCACTGAAGCTTTCTTT.

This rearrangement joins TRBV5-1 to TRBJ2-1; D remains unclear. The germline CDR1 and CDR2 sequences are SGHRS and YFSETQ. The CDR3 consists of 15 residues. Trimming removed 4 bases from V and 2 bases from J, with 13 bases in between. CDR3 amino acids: CASSVGGRPYNEQFF. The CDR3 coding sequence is TGCGCCAGCAGCGTTGGCGGCCGACCCTACAATGAGCAGTTCTTC.

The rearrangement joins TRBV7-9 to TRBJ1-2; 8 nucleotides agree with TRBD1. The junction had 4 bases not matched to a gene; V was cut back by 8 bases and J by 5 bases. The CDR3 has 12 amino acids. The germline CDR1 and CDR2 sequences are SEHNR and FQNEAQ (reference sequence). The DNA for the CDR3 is TGTGCCAGCGACAGGGGCCAATATGGCTACACCTTC. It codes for CASDRGQYGYTF.

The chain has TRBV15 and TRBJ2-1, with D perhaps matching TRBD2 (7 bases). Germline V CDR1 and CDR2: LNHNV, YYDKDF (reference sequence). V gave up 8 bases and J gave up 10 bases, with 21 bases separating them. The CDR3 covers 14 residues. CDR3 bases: TGTGCCACCGCCCGGGGGGCGGGAGATTGGGAGCAGTTCTTC. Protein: CATARGAGDWEQFF.

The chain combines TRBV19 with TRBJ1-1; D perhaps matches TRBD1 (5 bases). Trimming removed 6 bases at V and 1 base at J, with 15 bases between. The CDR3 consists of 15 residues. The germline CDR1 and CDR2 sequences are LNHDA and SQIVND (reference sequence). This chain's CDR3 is CASSVINTGNTEAFF. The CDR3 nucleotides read TGTGCCAGTAGCGTAATTAACACAGGGAACACTGAAGCTTTCTTT.

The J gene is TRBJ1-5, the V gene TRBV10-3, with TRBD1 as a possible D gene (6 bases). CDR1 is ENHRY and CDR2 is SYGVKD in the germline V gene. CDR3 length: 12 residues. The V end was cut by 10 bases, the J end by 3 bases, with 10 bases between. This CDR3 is CATAGVNQPQHF. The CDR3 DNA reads TGTGCCACCGCAGGGGTCAATCAGCCCCAGCATTTT.

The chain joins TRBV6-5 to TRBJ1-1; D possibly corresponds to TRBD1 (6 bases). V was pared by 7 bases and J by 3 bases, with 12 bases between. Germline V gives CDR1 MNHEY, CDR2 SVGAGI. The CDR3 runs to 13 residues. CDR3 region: CASIRGRDTEAFF. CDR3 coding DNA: TGTGCCAGCATTAGGGGGAGAGACACTGAAGCTTTCTTT.

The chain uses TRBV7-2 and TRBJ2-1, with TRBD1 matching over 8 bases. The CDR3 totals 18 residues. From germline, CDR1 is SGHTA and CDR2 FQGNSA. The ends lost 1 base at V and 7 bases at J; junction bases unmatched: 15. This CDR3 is CASSLGLGQGAVRNEQFF. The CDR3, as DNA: TGTGCCAGCAGCTTAGGTCTAGGGCAGGGGGCGGTTCGGAATGAGCAGTTCTTC.

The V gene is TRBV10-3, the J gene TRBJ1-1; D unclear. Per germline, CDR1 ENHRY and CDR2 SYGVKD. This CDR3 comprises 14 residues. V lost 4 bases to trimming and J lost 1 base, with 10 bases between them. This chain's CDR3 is CAISAAVSNTEAFF. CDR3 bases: TGTGCCATCAGTGCGGCGGTGTCGAACACTGAAGCTTTCTTT.